A selection of T cell receptor beta chains follows, all from one sample in a study of blood T cell repertoires in COVID-19. Method: immunoSEQ multiplex PCR; TCRdb's copy keeps in-frame clones and lacks some. This table holds about 160,000 clones, around 84% found once. Sequenced material: peripheral blood. The receptors were gathered from a human donor with acute or convalescent COVID-19. The donor label of this sample is uncertain. The conserved cysteine and the conserved F or W are not part of the CDR3 here. Each record gives: D gene, V gene, CDR3 protein. D genes are given only for firm matches.

D: TRBD1
V: TRBV6-5
CDR3: ASSTGTANYGYT

D: TRBD1
V: TRBV7-2
CDR3: ASSEPGTVFNEKLF

D: -
V: TRBV10-3
CDR3: ATADRLGYEQY

D: -
V: TRBV7-6
CDR3: ASSLVAKSGNTIY

D: -
V: TRBV4-3
CDR3: ASSQDATLNYGYT

D: -
V: TRBV19
CDR3: ASSPRRTADSNQPQH

D: TRBD1
V: TRBV5-1
CDR3: ASSLRDRVVETQY

D: TRBD1
V: TRBV3-1/TRBV3-2
CDR3: ASSQGQGNQPQH

D: -
V: TRBV27
CDR3: ASSSLTTPQETQY

D: TRBD1
V: TRBV7-6
CDR3: ASSLGQGANEKLF

D: -
V: TRBV19
CDR3: ASSTEQYRDPYEQY

D: TRBD2
V: TRBV11-2
CDR3: ASSFSGGYYNEQF

D: TRBD1
V: TRBV7-2
CDR3: ASSFGRDRTYEQY

D: -
V: TRBV18
CDR3: ASSQQGRNQPQH

D: TRBD2
V: TRBV5-1
CDR3: ASRLLSSGTKTQY

D: TRBD2
V: TRBV28
CDR3: ASSGPGGAREQY

D: TRBD1
V: TRBV18
CDR3: ASSPSDRVGQPQH

D: -
V: TRBV30
CDR3: AWSPQGGNSPLH

D: -
V: TRBV10-2
CDR3: ASRTGTSGNTIY

D: -
V: TRBV9
CDR3: ASSESKSSRDSTDTQY

D: TRBD1
V: TRBV5-6
CDR3: ASRSLDRVAGELF

D: -
V: TRBV15
CDR3: ATSREAGAFTDTQY